A selection of T cell receptor beta chains follows, all from one sample in a study of cytomegalovirus exposure and HLA in healthy donors. The assay was immunoSEQ multiplex PCR, and TCRdb's table has in-frame clones only and misses some. The sample lists roughly 170,000 clones, more than 80% seen once, with 4.5% to 5.5% in the top ten. Source material: PBMCs. The receptors were sampled from a man aged 18 to 30 in good health and CMV-seronegative. CDR3s include the opening cysteine and the closing phenylalanine or tryptophan.

j_gene: TRBJ1-2
v_gene: TRBV19
CDR3aa: CASCRTGQFYGYTF

j_gene: TRBJ1-2
v_gene: TRBV15
CDR3aa: CATSRVPGTGESNYGYTF

j_gene: TRBJ2-1
v_gene: TRBV14
CDR3aa: CASSQEKYRGYNEQFF

j_gene: TRBJ2-1
v_gene: TRBV25-1
CDR3aa: CASSIGAYEQFF

j_gene: TRBJ2-5
v_gene: TRBV4-3
CDR3aa: CASSQERGLETQYF

j_gene: TRBJ2-5
v_gene: TRBV18
CDR3aa: CASSGGRIETQYF

j_gene: TRBJ2-3
v_gene: TRBV11-2
CDR3aa: CASRRLVGTDTQYF

j_gene: TRBJ2-7
v_gene: TRBV28
CDR3aa: CASSFGFPYEQYF

j_gene: TRBJ2-1
v_gene: TRBV4-2
CDR3aa: CASSQVGSDNEQFF

j_gene: TRBJ2-3
v_gene: TRBV5-1
CDR3aa: CASSLTGVSADTQYF

j_gene: TRBJ2-5
v_gene: TRBV5-4
CDR3aa: CASSPPAGTRGETQYF

j_gene: TRBJ2-7
v_gene: TRBV28
CDR3aa: CASSPTSGSYEQYF

j_gene: TRBJ1-2
v_gene: TRBV11-2
CDR3aa: CASSLETGGYGYTF

j_gene: TRBJ2-7
v_gene: TRBV7-9
CDR3aa: CASSSVPSGSYEQYF

j_gene: TRBJ1-5
v_gene: TRBV19
CDR3aa: CASSISAGDTSNQPQHF